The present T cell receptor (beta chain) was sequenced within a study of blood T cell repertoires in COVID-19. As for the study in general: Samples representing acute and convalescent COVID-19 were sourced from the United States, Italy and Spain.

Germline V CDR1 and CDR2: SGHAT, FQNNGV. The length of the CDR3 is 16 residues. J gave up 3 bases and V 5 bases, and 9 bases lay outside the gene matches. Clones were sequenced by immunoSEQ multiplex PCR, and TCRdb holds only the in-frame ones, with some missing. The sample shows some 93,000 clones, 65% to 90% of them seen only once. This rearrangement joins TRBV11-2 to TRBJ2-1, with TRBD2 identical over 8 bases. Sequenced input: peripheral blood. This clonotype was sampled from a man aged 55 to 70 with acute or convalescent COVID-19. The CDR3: CASSLALAVYYNEQFF. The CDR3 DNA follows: TGTGCCAGCAGCCTAGCACTAGCGGTCTACTACAATGAGCAGTTCTTC. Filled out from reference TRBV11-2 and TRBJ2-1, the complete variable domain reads EAGVAQSPRYKIIEKRQSVAFWCNPISGHATLYWYQQILGQGPKLLIQFQNNGVVDDSQLPKDRFSAERLKGVDSTLKIQPAKLEDSAVYLCASSLALAVYYNEQFFGPGTRLTVL.